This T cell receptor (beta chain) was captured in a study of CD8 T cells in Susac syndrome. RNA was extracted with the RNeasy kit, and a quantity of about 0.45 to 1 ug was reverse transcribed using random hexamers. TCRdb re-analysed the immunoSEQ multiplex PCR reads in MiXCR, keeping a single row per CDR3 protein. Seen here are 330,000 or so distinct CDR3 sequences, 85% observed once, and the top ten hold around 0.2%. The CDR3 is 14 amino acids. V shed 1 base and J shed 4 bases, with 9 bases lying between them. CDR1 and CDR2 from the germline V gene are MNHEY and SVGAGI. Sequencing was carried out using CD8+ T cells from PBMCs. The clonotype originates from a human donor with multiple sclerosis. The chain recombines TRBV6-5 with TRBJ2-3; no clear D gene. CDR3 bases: TGTGCCAGCAGTTACTGGCACCTGGCAGATACGCAGTATTTT. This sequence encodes CASSYWHLADTQYF.